The TCR beta chain described here comes from a study of long-term antiretroviral therapy in people with HIV. Findings and caveats of the study: ART was followed by higher diversity that remained below transplant donor controls. Repertoires looked antigen-experienced, with only a slight naive shift after ART.

The authors ran the immunoSEQ assay, v3.0, at survey level. For each individual sample, sequencing targeted roughly 35,000-55,000 T-cell genomes. Produced via immunoSEQ multiplex PCR; TCRdb's table is partial and in-frame only. The sample includes about 24,000 clones, 80% to 90% of them seen just once. Concerning this clone: The target antigen is unknown.

Per germline, CDR1 SGHRS and CDR2 YFSETQ. V shed 6 bases and J shed 0 bases, with 12 bases lying between them. This CDR3 contains 15 residues. Each donor provided at least one pre-ART PBMC sample and at least two post-ART PBMC samples. Sequenced material: unsorted PBMCs, taken 1.8 years before starting antiretroviral therapy. This chain links TRBV5-1 with TRBJ1-4; D possibly corresponds to TRBD1 (5 bases). The clonotype was recovered from a woman aged 25 to 39 with HIV. The CDR3 nucleotides are TGCGCCAGCACGTGGGGGAGCGCAACTAATGAAAAACTGTTTTTT. As protein: CASTWGSATNEKLFF.